This TCR beta chain was sequenced during a study of blood T cell repertoires in COVID-19. For the study at large: The samples span acute and convalescent COVID-19 from the United States, Italy and Spain. The cDNA or gDNA used as material had been derived from T cells, B-cell-depleted T cells, or PBMCs.

Per the original methods: Estimates of nucleated cell counts were drawn from the amplification of reference gene primers. TCRdb's copy holds only in-frame clones and misses some; the assay was immunoSEQ multiplex PCR. The D gene and trimming were derived from the DNA, and the V and J assignments and clone size from that table. The data show some 120,000 clones, with 80% seen just once and roughly 25% held by the top ten. This sequence originates from a human donor in a cohort sampled during active COVID-19. The sequencing input was peripheral blood.

This chain's CDR3 is CASSWGTGRWAGYTF. DNA of the CDR3: TGTGCCAGCAGCTGGGGGACAGGGAGATGGGCTGGCTACACCTTC. The J gene is TRBJ1-2, the V gene TRBV5-4; TRBD1 aligns across 9 bases. Germline V gives CDR1 SGHNT, CDR2 YYREEE (reference sequence). Unmatched junction bases numbered 10, after V lost 3 bases and J lost 7 bases. This CDR3 spans 15 amino acids.